This passage covers 14 T cell receptor beta chains from one sample sequenced in a study of Ad26.COV2.S vaccination and SARS-CoV-2 variants. The assay was immunoSEQ multiplex PCR, and TCRdb's table has in-frame clones only and misses some. Of under 600,000 clones listed, around 89% are singletons. Described treatment: around 19 received Ad26.COV2.S at low or high dose, single or two shots; several received placebo; per-sample allocation not given. Day 63 after the first vaccine or placebo injection was the time point for sampling. The sample here was peripheral blood, taken in a trial of Ad26.COV2.S vaccine versus placebo. These receptors all come from a person between 18 and 59 years old who received the Ad26.COV2.S COVID-19 vaccine or a placebo.

The chain carries TRBV24-1 and TRBJ2-1; D possibly uses TRBD1 or TRBD2 (5 bases each). CDR1 is KGHDR, CDR2 SFDVKD, per germline. V was clipped by 1 base and J by 7 bases, with 7 bases between them. The CDR3 totals 13 residues. CDR3 coding DNA: TGTGCCACCAGTGATTTAGGGACGAATGAGCAGTTCTTC. Translated: CATSDLGTNEQFF.

The genes are TRBV5-8 and TRBJ1-1, with TRBD1 as a possible D gene (6 bases). V shed 0 bases and J shed 1 base, with 10 bases lying between them. Germline-derived CDR1 and CDR2 are SGHTS and YDEGEE. The CDR3 extends over 15 amino acids. CDR3 amino acids: CASSLAGGGNTEAFF. The CDR3 coding sequence is TGTGCCAGCAGCTTGGCCGGGGGCGGGAACACTGAAGCTTTCTTT.

This chain links TRBV2 with TRBJ2-4, with TRBD1 as a possible D gene (6 bases). The CDR3 extends over 12 amino acids. Trimming cost V 6 bases and J 9 bases, with 12 bases left between them. In germline, CDR1 is SNHLY, CDR2 FYNNEI. CDR3 bases: TGTGCCAGCAGGGCTACAGGGAGCATTCAGTACTTC. The encoded protein is CASRATGSIQYF. The whole variable domain, remainder taken from reference TRBV2 and TRBJ2-4, is EPEVTQTPSHQVTQMGQEVILRCVPISNHLYFYWYRQILGQKVEFLVSFYNNEISEKSEIFDDQFSVERPDGSNFTLKIRSTKLEDSAMYFCASRATGSIQYFGAGTRLSVL.

To note about this clone: This same CDR3 is encoded by further DNA sequences in the sample. The CDR3 here is CASSYGGAHEQYF. The CDR3 nucleotides read TGTGCCAGCAGTTACGGGGGGGCCCACGAGCAGTACTTC. The V gene is TRBV6-5, the J gene TRBJ2-7; D may be TRBD2 (7 bases). This CDR3 has 13 residues. V dropped 2 bases and J dropped 5 bases, with 10 bases sitting between them. Germline V gene sequence: CDR1 MNHEY, CDR2 SVGAGI.

The chain employs TRBV9 and TRBJ2-1; D is tentatively TRBD1 or TRBD2 (7 bases each). The CDR3 is 18 amino acids. Germline loops: CDR1 SGDLS, CDR2 YYNGEE. The V gene lost 4 bases and the J gene lost 3 bases, with 23 bases spanning the gap. DNA of the CDR3: TGTGCCAGCAGCCCGCATACGGGGGGCGGGACAGTCTACAATGAGCAGTTCTTC. Its protein is CASSPHTGGGTVYNEQFF.

The rearrangement joins TRBV2 to TRBJ1-5, with D unclear. The CDR3 contains 15 residues. Germline assignment: CDR1 SNHLY and CDR2 FYNNEI. V gave up 3 bases and J gave up 0 bases, with 9 bases separating them. CDR3 bases: TGTGCCAGCAGTGACGTAGGGTTTAGCAATCAGCCCCAGCATTTT. Amino acid sequence: CASSDVGFSNQPQHF.

Only a few counts were recorded for this clone. The chain employs TRBV7-2 and TRBJ2-7; D is unresolved. Germline assignment: CDR1 SGHTA and CDR2 FQGNSA. CDR3 size: 12 residues. Trimming left V 5 bases short and J 0 bases short, with 5 bases between. The CDR3 loop reads CASSPYSYEQYF. In DNA form, the CDR3 reads TGTGCCAGCAGCCCTTACTCCTACGAGCAGTACTTC.

This chain joins TRBV5-1 and TRBJ2-3; D may correspond to TRBD1 or TRBD2 (5 bases each). The CDR3 has 14 residues. The V gene's germline CDR1 is SGHRS and CDR2 YFSETQ. V lost 4 bases to trimming and J lost 4 bases, with 13 bases between them. CDR3 residues: CASSRDPAADTQYF. In DNA, the CDR3 is TGCGCCAGCAGCCGGGACCCAGCCGCAGATACGCAGTATTTT.

In its sample, this clone was seen once. The rearrangement links TRBV5-1 to TRBJ1-6; 7 bases match TRBD1. J lost 0 bases, V lost 8 bases, and 8 bases had no gene match. Germline V CDR1 and CDR2: SGHRS, YFSETQ. The CDR3 totals 16 residues. The CDR3 sequence is CASSTGKSSYNSPLHF. CDR3 nucleotides: TGCGCCAGTTCGACAGGGAAAAGCTCCTATAATTCACCCCTCCACTTT.

Comment on this clone: Within the sample, other DNA sequences also encode this same CDR3. This chain uses TRBV20-1 with TRBJ2-7; D ambiguous. Germline CDR1 is DFQATT and CDR2 is SNEGSKA (reference sequence). The CDR3 is 11 amino acids. The V end lost 3 bases, the J end lost 1 base, and 4 bases lay between the germline ends. This chain's CDR3 is CSARGSYEQYF. The CDR3 bases are TGCAGTGCTAGGGGGTCCTACGAGCAGTACTTC.

The gene calls are TRBV29-1 and TRBJ1-5, with 9 nucleotides matching TRBD1. The CDR3 consists of 18 residues. V shed 4 bases, J shed 0 bases, and the junction held 13 bases outside the gene matches. CDR1 is SQVTM, CDR2 ANQGSEA, per germline. CDR3 DNA sequence: TGCAGCGTTGTGGTTGCAGGACAGGGGACCCATAGCAATCAGCCCCAGCATTTT. It specifies CSVVVAGQGTHSNQPQHF.

This rearrangement joins TRBV9 to TRBJ2-1, with 10 bases that match TRBD2. The CDR3 contains 17 residues. The J segment lost 4 bases and the V segment lost 0 bases, leaving 7 bases of the junction unmatched. Germline-derived CDR1 and CDR2 are SGDLS and YYNGEE. The CDR3 protein is CASSVAAVAGGYNEQFF. CDR3 coding DNA: TGTGCCAGCAGCGTAGCCGCTGTAGCGGGGGGTTACAATGAGCAGTTCTTC.

Here the CDR3 reads CAWSVHGANVLTF. The CDR3 region has the DNA TGTGCCTGGAGTGTACATGGGGCCAACGTCCTGACTTTC. The rearrangement joins TRBV30 to TRBJ2-6; D not certain. The V end lost 0 bases, the J end lost 3 bases, and 3 bases lay between the germline ends. Germline values: CDR1 GTSNPN, CDR2 SVGIG (reference sequence). The CDR3 spans 13 residues.

J is TRBJ2-3 and V is TRBV4-2; TRBD2 matches at 8 bases. This CDR3 region has 16 residues. The V segment lost 0 bases and the J segment 6 bases; nucleotides outside the gene matches: 8. The germline CDR1 and CDR2 sequences are LGHNA and YNFKEQ. The CDR3: CASSQDLSGGFDTQYF. The CDR3, as DNA: TGTGCCAGCAGCCAAGATTTGAGCGGGGGATTTGATACGCAGTATTTT.